Only a few counts were recorded for the clone carrying this TCR beta chain. Its specificity is not known. TCRdb re-called the 5' RACE reads with MiXCR, one entry per CDR3 protein. The data show about 340,000 distinct CDR3 sequences, 10% to 15% seen once. This sample was included in a study of T-cell memory formation after mild COVID-19. CDR3 length: 12 amino acids. CDR1 is LGHDT and CDR2 is YNNKEL in the germline V gene (reference sequence). V lost 6 bases and J 6 bases, leaving 9 bases between the germline ends. Whole-study results and caveats: Whereas later expanders leaned CD4+, clones contracting day 15 to 85 showed a balanced CD4/CD8 makeup. Some SARS-CoV-2-responding clones were already detected in memory before infection.

The rearrangement joins TRBV3-1 to TRBJ2-1, with no clear D. The TCR sequence derives from a man aged 18 to 35 who had mild COVID-19 (a few samples of this study predate the infection). Cell type and time point are not known. The sequencing sample was made of PBMCs or a T cell subset sorted from them (not recorded which). The CDR3 spells CASSPFSNEQFF. The CDR3 nucleotides read TGTGCCAGCAGTCCCTTCTCCAATGAGCAGTTCTTC.